This is a list of T cell receptor beta chains from one sample in a study of blood T cell repertoires in COVID-19. Profiling relied on immunoSEQ multiplex PCR, and the TCRdb table lists in-frame clones only, not all of them. The sample contains 130,000 to 150,000 clones, roughly 86% of which appear only once. Sequencing was carried out using peripheral blood. The receptors were sampled from a human donor in a cohort sampled during active COVID-19. Each CDR3 is given with its conserved first and last residue. D genes are given only for firm matches. The size of a clone is reported for some rows only, either as once, few or many, or as a class for expanded clones.

CDR3 protein: CATSMDRGPYEQYF
CDR3 DNA: TGTGCCACCAGCATGGACAGGGGCCCCTACGAGCAGTACTTC
clone size: few
J gene: TRBJ2-7
D gene: TRBD1
V gene: TRBV15

CDR3 protein: CASSLGGKDIQYF
CDR3 DNA: TGTGCCAGCAGCTTAGGCGGGAAGGACATTCAGTACTTC
clone size: -
J gene: TRBJ2-4
D gene: -
V gene: TRBV7-3

CDR3 protein: CATQDRERAGGNTIYF
CDR3 DNA: TGTGCCACCCAGGACAGGGAAAGGGCGGGTGGAAACACCATATATTTT
clone size: -
J gene: TRBJ1-3
D gene: TRBD1
V gene: TRBV28

CDR3 protein: CSVVIGAGGTDTQYF
CDR3 DNA: TGCAGCGTCGTGATAGGAGCCGGGGGCACAGATACGCAGTATTTT
clone size: -
J gene: TRBJ2-3
D gene: -
V gene: TRBV29-1

CDR3 protein: CASRPYTGENTGELFF
CDR3 DNA: TGTGCCAGCAGACCTTATACAGGAGAGAACACCGGGGAGCTGTTTTTT
clone size: -
J gene: TRBJ2-2
D gene: -
V gene: TRBV3-1/TRBV3-2

CDR3 protein: CASSRNSNSNQPQHF
CDR3 DNA: TGTGCCAGCAGCCGGAACAGTAATAGCAATCAGCCCCAGCATTTT
clone size: -
J gene: TRBJ1-5
D gene: -
V gene: TRBV7-2

CDR3 protein: CASSLRGHQSGNTIYF
CDR3 DNA: TGTGCCAGCAGTTTACGAGGACACCAGTCTGGAAACACCATATATTTT
clone size: once
J gene: TRBJ1-3
D gene: -
V gene: TRBV28

CDR3 protein: CASSIGQGAYNEQFF
CDR3 DNA: TGTGCCAGTAGTATTGGGCAGGGGGCCTACAATGAGCAGTTCTTC
clone size: -
J gene: TRBJ2-1
D gene: TRBD1
V gene: TRBV19

CDR3 protein: CASSLDRGNTDTQYF
CDR3 DNA: TGCGCCAGCAGCTTGGACAGGGGAAACACAGATACGCAGTATTTT
clone size: -
J gene: TRBJ2-3
D gene: TRBD1
V gene: TRBV5-1

CDR3 protein: CASSQPPLARPGELFF
CDR3 DNA: TGCGCCAGCAGTCAACCACCCCTAGCAAGACCCGGGGAGCTGTTTTTT
clone size: -
J gene: TRBJ2-2
D gene: -
V gene: TRBV23-1

CDR3 protein: CASSAVTKYGADTQYF
CDR3 DNA: TGTGCCAGCAGCGCGGTGACTAAGTATGGCGCAGATACGCAGTATTTT
clone size: -
J gene: TRBJ2-3
D gene: -
V gene: TRBV7-9

CDR3 protein: CASREGQGNDNEQFF
CDR3 DNA: TGTGCCAGCAGGGAGGGACAGGGTAACGACAATGAGCAGTTCTTC
clone size: -
J gene: TRBJ2-1
D gene: TRBD1
V gene: TRBV27

CDR3 protein: CASSLNLAGSLREQFF
CDR3 DNA: TGTGCCAGCAGTCTAAATCTAGCGGGATCTCTCCGTGAGCAGTTCTTC
clone size: -
J gene: TRBJ2-1
D gene: TRBD2
V gene: TRBV28

CDR3 protein: CASGSISGGSGANVLTF
CDR3 DNA: TGCGCCAGCGGCTCCATATCAGGGGGTTCTGGGGCCAACGTCCTGACTTTC
clone size: -
J gene: TRBJ2-6
D gene: TRBD1
V gene: TRBV4-3

CDR3 protein: CASSLRSPNGYTF
CDR3 DNA: TGTGCCAGCAGTCTACGGTCGCCGAATGGCTACACCTTC
clone size: -
J gene: TRBJ1-2
D gene: -
V gene: TRBV6-6

CDR3 protein: CASSLEQGARYEQYF
CDR3 DNA: TGTGCCAGCAGCTTAGAACAGGGGGCTCGGTACGAGCAGTACTTC
clone size: few
J gene: TRBJ2-7
D gene: TRBD1
V gene: TRBV11-2

CDR3 protein: CASSLDLKGVYEQYF
CDR3 DNA: TGTGCCAGCAGCTTAGATCTAAAAGGGGTCTACGAGCAGTACTTC
clone size: -
J gene: TRBJ2-7
D gene: -
V gene: TRBV11-2

CDR3 protein: CASSQDIAGKGYTF
CDR3 DNA: TGTGCCAGCAGCCAAGATATCGCAGGGAAGGGCTACACCTTC
clone size: -
J gene: TRBJ1-2
D gene: -
V gene: TRBV14

CDR3 protein: CASSPRQASYEQYF
CDR3 DNA: TGTGCCAGCTCACCACGGCAGGCCTCCTACGAGCAGTACTTC
clone size: -
J gene: TRBJ2-7
D gene: -
V gene: TRBV18

CDR3 protein: CASSFFQGAYEQYF
CDR3 DNA: TGTGCCAGCAGTTTCTTCCAGGGGGCTTACGAGCAGTACTTC
clone size: -
J gene: TRBJ2-7
D gene: TRBD1
V gene: TRBV28

CDR3 protein: CSASRHRTGTITDTQYF
CDR3 DNA: TGCAGTGCTAGTCGCCATCGGACAGGAACCATCACAGATACGCAGTATTTT
clone size: -
J gene: TRBJ2-3
D gene: TRBD1
V gene: TRBV20-1

CDR3 protein: CASSPGQGNTGELFF
CDR3 DNA: TGTGCCAGCAGCCCGGGACAGGGGAACACCGGGGAGCTGTTTTTT
clone size: -
J gene: TRBJ2-2
D gene: TRBD1
V gene: TRBV28

CDR3 protein: CASSSSGTRYEQYF
CDR3 DNA: TGTGCCAGCAGTTCTAGCGGGACCAGATACGAGCAGTACTTC
clone size: once
J gene: TRBJ2-7
D gene: TRBD2
V gene: TRBV28

CDR3 protein: CASSLSGGPYYEQYF
CDR3 DNA: TGTGCCAGCAGTTTATCGGGAGGGCCTTACTACGAGCAGTACTTC
clone size: once
J gene: TRBJ2-7
D gene: TRBD2
V gene: TRBV28

CDR3 protein: CATSRHHLDSSGANVLTF
CDR3 DNA: TGTGCCACCAGCAGACACCACCTCGACAGCTCTGGGGCCAACGTCCTGACTTTC
clone size: -
J gene: TRBJ2-6
D gene: -
V gene: TRBV15

CDR3 protein: CASSADRRVTGYNEQFF
CDR3 DNA: TGTGCCAGCAGCGCAGACCGCAGGGTAACGGGCTACAATGAGCAGTTCTTC
clone size: -
J gene: TRBJ2-1
D gene: -
V gene: TRBV11-2

CDR3 protein: CASSFGQGSGEQYF
CDR3 DNA: TGTGCCAGCAGCTTCGGGCAGGGGTCGGGCGAGCAGTACTTC
clone size: -
J gene: TRBJ2-7
D gene: -
V gene: TRBV7-8

CDR3 protein: CASSPGRGASNQPQHF
CDR3 DNA: TGTGCCAGCAGCCCGGGGCGGGGGGCAAGCAATCAGCCCCAGCATTTT
clone size: few
J gene: TRBJ1-5
D gene: -
V gene: TRBV7-9

CDR3 protein: CASSTKQGPDTQYF
CDR3 DNA: TGTGCCAGCAGCACAAAACAGGGCCCAGATACGCAGTATTTT
clone size: -
J gene: TRBJ2-3
D gene: -
V gene: TRBV5-5

CDR3 protein: CASSPWGRGTDTQYF
CDR3 DNA: TGTGCCAGCAGTCCGTGGGGGCGCGGGACAGATACGCAGTATTTT
clone size: -
J gene: TRBJ2-3
D gene: -
V gene: TRBV6-2/TRBV6-3

CDR3 protein: CASSQGGGDTQYF
CDR3 DNA: TGCGCCAGCAGCCAAGGCGGCGGAGATACGCAGTATTTT
clone size: -
J gene: TRBJ2-3
D gene: -
V gene: TRBV4-3

CDR3 protein: CASKPGTGVTEAFF
CDR3 DNA: TGTGCCAGCAAACCCGGGACAGGGGTCACTGAAGCTTTCTTT
clone size: few
J gene: TRBJ1-1
D gene: TRBD1
V gene: TRBV9

CDR3 protein: CASSVAAQGFSYEQYF
CDR3 DNA: TGTGCCAGCAGCGTAGCCGCACAGGGTTTCTCCTACGAGCAGTACTTC
clone size: -
J gene: TRBJ2-7
D gene: -
V gene: TRBV9

CDR3 protein: CASSRGATVRPSTDTQYF
CDR3 DNA: TGTGCCAGCAGTCGAGGGGCCACAGTCCGTCCTAGCACAGATACGCAGTATTTT
clone size: -
J gene: TRBJ2-3
D gene: -
V gene: TRBV6-6

CDR3 protein: CASSPSYARETQYF
CDR3 DNA: TGTGCCAGCAGCCCGAGTTATGCCCGAGAGACCCAGTACTTC
clone size: -
J gene: TRBJ2-5
D gene: -
V gene: TRBV5-5

CDR3 protein: CASSSQGFRGETQYF
CDR3 DNA: TGTGCCAGCAGCTCACAGGGGTTTAGGGGAGAGACCCAGTACTTC
clone size: -
J gene: TRBJ2-5
D gene: TRBD1
V gene: TRBV5-6

CDR3 protein: CASIGPHTGLRIMNTEAFF
CDR3 DNA: TGTGCCAGTATCGGGCCACATACAGGACTACGTATCATGAACACTGAAGCTTTCTTT
clone size: -
J gene: TRBJ1-1
D gene: -
V gene: TRBV19

CDR3 protein: CASSVGGDLGQPQHF
CDR3 DNA: TGTGCCAGCAGCGTAGGGGGGGATCTCGGTCAGCCCCAGCATTTT
clone size: -
J gene: TRBJ1-5
D gene: -
V gene: TRBV9

CDR3 protein: CASSFPRYNEQFF
CDR3 DNA: TGTGCCAGCAGCTTCCCTAGGTACAATGAGCAGTTCTTC
clone size: -
J gene: TRBJ2-1
D gene: -
V gene: TRBV7-9

CDR3 protein: CASSPLLDRGRGETQYF
CDR3 DNA: TGTGCCAGCTCACCACTTCTCGACAGGGGGCGAGGGGAGACCCAGTACTTC
clone size: -
J gene: TRBJ2-5
D gene: TRBD1
V gene: TRBV18

CDR3 protein: CASSLIQGRELFF
CDR3 DNA: TGTGCCAGCAGCTTAATCCAGGGCCGGGAGCTGTTTTTT
clone size: -
J gene: TRBJ2-2
D gene: -
V gene: TRBV7-3

CDR3 protein: CASSSRSNPGVLTGETQYF
CDR3 DNA: TGTGCCAGCAGCTCCCGTAGTAACCCGGGGGTCCTAACGGGAGAGACCCAGTACTTC
clone size: -
J gene: TRBJ2-5
D gene: -
V gene: TRBV7-6

CDR3 protein: CASSPSQGANTEAFF
CDR3 DNA: TGTGCCAGCTCACCGTCCCAGGGGGCCAACACTGAAGCTTTCTTT
clone size: -
J gene: TRBJ1-1
D gene: TRBD1
V gene: TRBV18

CDR3 protein: CASSLLQGELFF
CDR3 DNA: TGTGCCAGCAGTTTATTACAGGGGGAGCTGTTTTTT
clone size: -
J gene: TRBJ2-2
D gene: -
V gene: TRBV28